These 6 T cell receptor beta chains originate from one sample sequenced in a study of blood T cell repertoires in COVID-19. Sequencing was performed with immunoSEQ multiplex PCR; in TCRdb, only in-frame clones are kept and a portion is missing. The profile covers under 50,000 clones, with 90% to 95% appearing a single time and approximately 1% taken by the ten largest. The sample consisted of peripheral blood. These receptors were collected from a man aged 60-69 years with COVID-19, enrolled during active disease.

This clone was detected once. This sequence joins TRBV5-6 and TRBJ2-1; TRBD1 aligns across 7 bases. The CDR3 loop spans 15 amino acids. The germline V gene has CDR1 SGHDT and CDR2 YYEEEE. Trimming cost V 3 bases and J 5 bases; bases outside gene matches: 8. This CDR3 is CASSSPGQAHNEQFF. The CDR3, as DNA: TGTGCCAGCAGCTCACCTGGACAGGCCCACAATGAGCAGTTCTTC.

V is TRBV27 and J is TRBJ1-1; tentatively, D is TRBD1 (5 bases). The CDR3 is 14 amino acids. Trimming took off 2 bases at V and 1 base at J, with 8 bases between the two ends. In germline, CDR1 is MNHEY, CDR2 SMNVEV (reference sequence). This CDR3 is CASSLRGRNTEAFF. The CDR3 DNA reads as TGTGCCAGCAGTTTAAGGGGTAGGAACACTGAAGCTTTCTTT.

This chain uses TRBV14 with TRBJ2-7; 7 bases map to TRBD1. After removal of 3 bases from V and 2 bases from J, the junction contained 4 bases not matched to a gene. The germline CDR1 and CDR2 sequences are SGHDN and FVKESK. The CDR3 sequence is 14 residues long. CDR3 nucleotide sequence: TGTGCCAGCAGCCAGGAAAGGGGGCCCTACGAGCAGTACTTC. Translating gives CASSQERGPYEQYF.

The chain uses TRBV24-1 and TRBJ2-2; no firm D call. The length of the CDR3 is 15 residues. CDR1 and CDR2 (germline): KGHDR, SFDVKD. Trimming removed 1 base at V and 1 base at J, with 6 bases between. Here the CDR3 reads CATSDLLMNTGELFF. The CDR3 DNA reads as TGTGCCACCAGTGATTTATTAATGAACACCGGGGAGCTGTTTTTT.

V and J are TRBV28 and TRBJ2-3; D possibly corresponds to TRBD2 (6 bases). V gave up 2 bases and J gave up 3 bases, with 12 bases separating them. Germline CDR1 and CDR2: MDHEN and SYDVKM. This CDR3 has 15 residues. The DNA for the CDR3 is TGTGCCAGCAGTTTAAAGGGGAGGAAAACAGATACGCAGTATTTT. This codes for CASSLKGRKTDTQYF.

The genes are TRBV18 and TRBJ1-1; possible D gene TRBD1, 6 bases. There are 15 residues in the CDR3. The germline V gene encodes CDR1 KGHSH and CDR2 LQKENI. V lost 3 bases, J lost 8 bases, and 19 bases lay in between. The CDR3 nucleotides read TGTGCCAGCTCACCGACAATCACCGGGACATCCGAAGCTTTCTTT. This gives the protein CASSPTITGTSEAFF.